This passage covers 20 T cell receptor beta chains from one sample sequenced in a study of blood T cell repertoires in COVID-19. Method: immunoSEQ multiplex PCR; TCRdb's copy keeps in-frame clones and lacks some. The sample shows about 350,000 clones, about nine tenths of them seen only once. The sample taken for sequencing was PBMCs or T cells enriched from blood (not recorded which). Receptors were obtained from a woman aged 25 to 39 who had been exposed to COVID-19.

The chain couples TRBV28 to TRBJ2-7; 8 nucleotides agree with TRBD1. V gave up 8 bases and J gave up 7 bases; unmatched junction bases: 13. Germline V gene sequence: CDR1 MDHEN, CDR2 SYDVKM. The CDR3 is 14 residues long. The CDR3 DNA sequence: TGTGCCAGCGTTGGACAGGGAGTTAGCCCTGAGCAGTACTTC. Translation: CASVGQGVSPEQYF.

V usage is TRBV11-3 and J usage is TRBJ2-1; 11 nucleotides line up with TRBD2. From germline, CDR1 is SGHNT and CDR2 YENEEA. V shed 1 base, J shed 9 bases, and the junction held 5 bases outside the gene matches. The CDR3 loop spans 15 amino acids. The CDR3 sequence is CASSLVTSGSGEQFF. CDR3 DNA: TGTGCCAGCAGCTTAGTCACTAGCGGGAGTGGTGAGCAGTTCTTC.

The genes are TRBV28 and TRBJ1-2; TRBD1 agrees at 9 bases. The CDR3 has 14 amino acids. Germline values: CDR1 MDHEN, CDR2 SYDVKM. Germline trimming cut 5 bases from V and 5 bases from J; bases unmatched to any gene: 6. The CDR3 sequence: CASSPGQGLYGYTF. CDR3 DNA: TGTGCCAGCAGTCCGGGACAGGGTCTATATGGCTACACCTTC.

The chain employs TRBV7-9 and TRBJ2-7; possible D gene TRBD2, 6 bases. The CDR3 has 12 residues. V was pared by 8 bases and J by 3 bases, with 11 bases between. CDR1 SEHNR and CDR2 FQNEAQ come from the germline V gene (reference sequence). The CDR3 protein is CASRDSRYEQYF. The CDR3 DNA follows: TGTGCCAGCCGGGACTCCCGCTACGAGCAGTACTTC. The full variable domain, rest sourced from reference TRBV7-9 and TRBJ2-7, is DTGVSQNPRHKITKRGQNVTFRCDPISEHNRLYWYRQTLGQGPEFLTYFQNEAQLEKSRLLSDRFSAERPKGSFSTLEIQRTEQGDSAMYLCASRDSRYEQYFGPGTRLTVT.

This sequence joins TRBV5-1 and TRBJ2-5, with 12 positions matching TRBD2. Germline V CDR1 and CDR2: SGHRS, YFSETQ. The CDR3 consists of 15 residues. V was clipped by 4 bases and J by 2 bases; unmatched bases: 3. The CDR3 DNA reads as TGCGCCAGCAGCCGAGGGACTAGCGGGCAAGAGACCCAGTACTTC. This sequence encodes CASSRGTSGQETQYF.

The chain couples TRBV2 to TRBJ1-6; D is possibly TRBD1 (5 bases). CDR1 and CDR2 (germline): SNHLY, FYNNEI. The length of the CDR3 is 15 residues. Trimming removed 3 bases from V and 8 bases from J, with 14 bases in between. The CDR3 loop reads CASSEWAGLDSPLHF. CDR3 bases: TGTGCCAGCAGTGAGTGGGCAGGGTTGGATTCACCCCTCCACTTT.

The gene calls are TRBV28 and TRBJ1-5, with unresolved D. V lost 3 bases to trimming and J lost 4 bases, with 10 bases between them. Germline V gives CDR1 MDHEN, CDR2 SYDVKM. CDR3 length equals 14 residues. CDR3 residues: CASSLTQMNQPQHF. CDR3 DNA sequence: TGTGCCAGCAGTTTGACTCAGATGAATCAGCCCCAGCATTTT. Full variable domain (missing parts from reference TRBV28 and TRBJ1-5): DVKVTQSSRYLVKRTGEKVFLECVQDMDHENMFWYRQDPGLGLRLIYFSYDVKMKEKGDIPEGYSVSREKKERFSLILESASTNQTSMYLCASSLTQMNQPQHFGDGTRLSIL.

The chain is built from TRBV27 and TRBJ1-4; no definite D call. CDR3 length: 15 residues. CDR1 and CDR2 from the germline V gene are MNHEY and SMNVEV (reference sequence). Trimming took off 6 bases at V and 6 bases at J, with 17 bases between the two ends. The CDR3 DNA reads TGTGCCAGCAGGGGTCAGCACACTAAATATGAAAAACTGTTTTTT. It specifies CASRGQHTKYEKLFF.

This sequence joins TRBV28 and TRBJ1-5; D is unclear. V shed 3 bases and J shed 7 bases, with 16 bases lying between them. Germline loops: CDR1 MDHEN, CDR2 SYDVKM. This CDR3 comprises 15 residues. CDR3 DNA: TGTGCCAGCAGTTTGGGTGGGAGGGTATCACAGCCCCAGCATTTT. Its protein product is CASSLGGRVSQPQHF. The full variable domain, its missing parts supplied by reference TRBV28 and TRBJ1-5, is DVKVTQSSRYLVKRTGEKVFLECVQDMDHENMFWYRQDPGLGLRLIYFSYDVKMKEKGDIPEGYSVSREKKERFSLILESASTNQTSMYLCASSLGGRVSQPQHFGDGTRLSIL.

V and J are TRBV10-1 and TRBJ1-1; TRBD1 matches 7 bases. CDR1 and CDR2 (germline): WNHNN, SYGVQD (reference sequence). There are 15 residues in the CDR3. With V trimmed by 4 bases and J by 5 bases, 10 bases remained unmatched. The CDR3 region has the DNA TGCGCCAGCAGTGCTACGAGGGCAGGGGGGACTGAAGCTTTCTTT. As protein: CASSATRAGGTEAFF.

The genes are TRBV9 and TRBJ1-5, with D perhaps matching TRBD1 (6 bases). V gave up 5 bases and J gave up 5 bases, with 11 bases separating them. CDR3 length equals 13 residues. The germline gives CDR1 SGDLS, CDR2 YYNGEE. CDR3 loop: CASSDGGHQPQHF. The CDR3 DNA sequence: TGTGCCAGCAGTGACGGGGGGCATCAGCCCCAGCATTTT. Together with reference TRBV9 and TRBJ1-5, the CDR3 gives the full variable domain: DSGVTQTPKHLITATGQRVTLRCSPRSGDLSVYWYQQSLDQGLQFLIQYYNGEERAKGNILERFSAQQFPDLHSELNLSSLELGDSALYFCASSDGGHQPQHFGDGTRLSIL.

The chain couples TRBV19 to TRBJ2-3; 13 nucleotides align to TRBD2. The CDR3 runs to 19 residues. CDR1 and CDR2 from the germline V gene are LNHDA and SQIVND (reference sequence). The V and J ends lost 4 bases and 0 bases, in that order; junction bases with no gene match: 10. The CDR3 sequence is CASSTRRLAGGLSTDTQYF. Written as DNA, the CDR3 is TGTGCCAGTAGTACCCGCCGACTAGCGGGGGGCCTGAGCACAGATACGCAGTATTTT.

This clone is medium-sized by share. The rearrangement joins TRBV3-1 (or the pseudogene TRBV3-2) to TRBJ2-7, with D possibly TRBD2 on 6 matching bases. Trimming took 2 bases from V and 0 from J, leaving 11 bases between them. From germline, CDR1 is LGHDT and CDR2 YNNKEL (reference sequence). The CDR3 totals 15 residues. CDR3: CASSQFGGYSYEQYF. In nucleotides, the CDR3 is TGTGCCAGCAGCCAATTCGGGGGATACTCCTACGAGCAGTACTTC.

This clone is a singleton in its sample. V usage is TRBV21-1 and J usage is TRBJ2-7; TRBD2 is the table's D call, not checked against the DNA. TRBV21-1 is reported as a pseudogene. The CDR3 is 15 residues long. CDR3 DNA: TGTGCCAGCAGCAAAGCACTAGCGGGAGGGCGGGAGCAGTACTTC. Translated: CASSKALAGGREQYF.

J is TRBJ2-5 and V is TRBV29-1; 8 bases are a match to TRBD2. This CDR3 comprises 16 residues. Germline V CDR1 and CDR2: SQVTM, ANQGSEA. Trimming at V came to 3 bases and at J to 2 bases, leaving 11 bases not matched to a gene. The CDR3, as DNA: TGCAGCGTTGATTCTGGGGCGGGGGGTAATCAAGAGACCCAGTACTTC. Protein product: CSVDSGAGGNQETQYF.

This chain links TRBV28 with TRBJ2-1; 9 bases are a match to TRBD1. The CDR3 covers 18 residues. The germline CDR1 and CDR2 sequences are MDHEN and SYDVKM. With V trimmed by 9 bases and J by 4 bases, 19 bases remained unmatched. The CDR3 protein is CASPPGQGSRRKYNEQFF. In DNA form, the CDR3 reads TGTGCCAGTCCTCCGGGACAGGGTTCCCGTCGTAAATACAATGAGCAGTTCTTC.

CDR3 in amino acids: CASSSDSVYEQYF. The CDR3 DNA is TGTGCCAGCTCATCGGACAGCGTCTACGAGCAGTACTTC. The chain recombines TRBV18 with TRBJ2-7; possibly TRBD1 for D (6 bases). Germline V CDR1 and CDR2: KGHSH, LQKENI. With 5 bases removed from V and 3 bases from J, the gap between germline ends came to 11 bases. The CDR3 is made up of 13 amino acids. The variable domain in full, with the rest retrieved from reference TRBV18 and TRBJ2-7, is NAGVMQNPRHLVRRRGQEARLRCSPMKGHSHVYWYRQLPEEGLKFMVYLQKENIIDESGMPKERFSAEFPKEGPSILRIQQVVRGDSAAYFCASSSDSVYEQYFGPGTRLTVT.

The chain combines TRBV3-1 (or the pseudogene TRBV3-2) with TRBJ2-3; 8 bases are a match to TRBD2. This CDR3 is built from 17 residues. Germline CDR1 and CDR2: LGHDT and YNNKEL (reference sequence). J lost 4 bases, V lost 0 bases, and 9 bases had no gene match. CDR3 DNA sequence: TGTGCCAGCAGCCAAGATTTACCGGGAGGGCCCTCAGATACGCAGTATTTT. This codes for CASSQDLPGGPSDTQYF.

The chain is built from TRBV27 and TRBJ1-6; 7 bases agree with TRBD1. With V trimmed by 1 base and J by 7 bases, 4 bases remained unmatched. Per the germline V gene, CDR1 is MNHEY and CDR2 is SMNVEV (reference sequence). The length of the CDR3 is 15 residues. CDR3 coding DNA: TGTGCCAGCAGTTTATACGACAGGGTAAATTCACCCCTCCACTTT. As protein: CASSLYDRVNSPLHF.

This chain links TRBV5-1 with TRBJ1-1; D unresolved. This CDR3 has 12 amino acids. Germline-derived CDR1 and CDR2 are SGHRS and YFSETQ. Trimming cost V 0 bases and J 12 bases, with 12 bases left between them. CDR3: CASSLDAGRTFF. In DNA form, the CDR3 reads TGCGCCAGCAGCTTGGACGCGGGCAGGACTTTCTTT.